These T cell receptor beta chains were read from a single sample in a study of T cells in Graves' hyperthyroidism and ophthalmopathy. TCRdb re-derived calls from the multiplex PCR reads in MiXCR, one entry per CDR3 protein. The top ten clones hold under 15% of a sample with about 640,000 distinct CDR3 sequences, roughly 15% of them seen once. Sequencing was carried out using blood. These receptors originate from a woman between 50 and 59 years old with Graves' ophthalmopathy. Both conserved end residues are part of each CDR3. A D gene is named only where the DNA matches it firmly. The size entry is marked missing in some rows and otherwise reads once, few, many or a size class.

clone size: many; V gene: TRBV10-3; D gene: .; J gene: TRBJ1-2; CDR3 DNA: TGTGCCATCACTACATCGAGTTCCAGGGACCCAAACTATGGCTACACCTTC; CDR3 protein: CAITTSSSRDPNYGYTF
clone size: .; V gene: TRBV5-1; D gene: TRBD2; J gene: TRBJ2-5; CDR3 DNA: TGCGCCAGCAGCTTATCCGGGACTAGCGGGAGCGGTGAGGAGACCCAGTACTTC; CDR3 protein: CASSLSGTSGSGEETQYF
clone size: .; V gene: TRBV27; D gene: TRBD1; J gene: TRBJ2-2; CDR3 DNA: TGTGCCAGCAGAAGTTGGGGACAGGGCTCCGGGGAGCTGTTTTTT; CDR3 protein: CASRSWGQGSGELFF
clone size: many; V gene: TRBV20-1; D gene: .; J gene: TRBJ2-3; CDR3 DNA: TGCAGTGATGTTAGCCTGACAGATACGCAGTATTTT; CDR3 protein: CSDVSLTDTQYF
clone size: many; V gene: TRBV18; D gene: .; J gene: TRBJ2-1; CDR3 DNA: TGTGCCAGCTCACTGGACAGAAGCTTCTACAATGAGCAGTTCTTC; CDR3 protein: CASSLDRSFYNEQFF
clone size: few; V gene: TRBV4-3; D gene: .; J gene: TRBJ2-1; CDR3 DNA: TGCGCCAGCAGCCAAGACCTAAGACTAGACCGATCCAATGAGCAGTTCTTC; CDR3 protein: CASSQDLRLDRSNEQFF
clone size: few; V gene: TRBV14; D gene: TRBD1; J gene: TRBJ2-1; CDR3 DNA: TGTGCCAGCAGCCGAACCGGGACAGTCTACAATGAGCAGTTCTTC; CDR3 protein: CASSRTGTVYNEQFF
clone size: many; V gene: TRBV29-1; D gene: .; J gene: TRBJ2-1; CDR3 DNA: TGCAGCGGCCATCTCCTTACACGACACAATGAGCAGTTCTTC; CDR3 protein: CSGHLLTRHNEQFF
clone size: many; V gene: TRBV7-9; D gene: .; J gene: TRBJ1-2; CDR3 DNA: TGTGCCAGCGATGACCGGAGCTATGGCTACACCTTC; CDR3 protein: CASDDRSYGYTF
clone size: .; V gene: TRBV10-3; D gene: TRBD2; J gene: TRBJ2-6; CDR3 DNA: TGTGCCATCAGTCTGGTTGGGACTAGCGTCTCTGGGGCCAACGTCCTGACTTTC; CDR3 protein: CAISLVGTSVSGANVLTF
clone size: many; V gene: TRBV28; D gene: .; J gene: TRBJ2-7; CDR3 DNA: TGTGCCAGCACGGCGGCAGGGAACGAGCAGTACTTC; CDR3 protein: CASTAAGNEQYF
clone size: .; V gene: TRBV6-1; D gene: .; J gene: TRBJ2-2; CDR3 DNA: TGTGCCAGCAGTCCTTCGGACAGATACACCGGGGAGCTGTTTTTT; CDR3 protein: CASSPSDRYTGELFF
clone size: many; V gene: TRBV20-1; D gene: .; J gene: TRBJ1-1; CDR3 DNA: TGCAGTGCTAGAGGACCCCCCGGAGCGTTCACTGAAGCTTTCTTT; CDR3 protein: CSARGPPGAFTEAFF
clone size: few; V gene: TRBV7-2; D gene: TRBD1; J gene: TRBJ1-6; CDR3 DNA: TGTGCCAGCAGCCCAGGGGGGTATGGTTCACCCCTCCACTTT; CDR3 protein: CASSPGGYGSPLHF
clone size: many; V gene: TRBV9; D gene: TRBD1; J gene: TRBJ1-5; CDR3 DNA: TGTGCCAGCAGCGTAGGTACGGGACAGGGGCAGCCCCAGCATTTT; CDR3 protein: CASSVGTGQGQPQHF
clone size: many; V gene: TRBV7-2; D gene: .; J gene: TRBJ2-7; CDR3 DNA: TGTGCCAGCAGCTTGGGACAAAGAGGCTACGAGCAGTACTTC; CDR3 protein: CASSLGQRGYEQYF
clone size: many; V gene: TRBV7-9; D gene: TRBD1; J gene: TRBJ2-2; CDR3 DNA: TGTGCCAGCAGCTTAATGGGACAGGGGACCGGGGAGCTGTTTTTT; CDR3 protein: CASSLMGQGTGELFF
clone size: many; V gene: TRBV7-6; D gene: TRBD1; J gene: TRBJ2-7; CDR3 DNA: TGTGCCAGCAGCTCTGGACAGGACCAGCTCTCGCAGTACTTC; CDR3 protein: CASSSGQDQLSQYF
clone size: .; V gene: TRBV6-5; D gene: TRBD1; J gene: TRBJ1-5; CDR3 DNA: TGTGCCAGCAGTTATCGTCAGGGGGCAGGCAATCAGCCCCAGCATTTT; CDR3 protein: CASSYRQGAGNQPQHF
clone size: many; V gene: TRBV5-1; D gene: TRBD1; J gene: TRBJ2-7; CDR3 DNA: TGCGCCAGCAGACCCGGGACAGGGAGCTCCTACGAGCAGTACTTC; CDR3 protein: CASRPGTGSSYEQYF
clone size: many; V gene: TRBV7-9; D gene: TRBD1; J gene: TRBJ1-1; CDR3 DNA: TGTGCCAGCAGCTTAGGGGAGGGGGCGCCCACTGAAGCTTTCTTT; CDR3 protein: CASSLGEGAPTEAFF
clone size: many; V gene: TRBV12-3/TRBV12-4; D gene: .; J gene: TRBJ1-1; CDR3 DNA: TGTGCCAGCAGTTTAATGGGGGGAGCTGAAGCTTTCTTT; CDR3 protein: CASSLMGGAEAFF
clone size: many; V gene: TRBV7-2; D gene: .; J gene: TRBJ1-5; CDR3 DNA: TGTGCCAGCAGCTTAGGGGGCCAGAGCAATCAGCCCCAGCATTTT; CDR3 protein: CASSLGGQSNQPQHF
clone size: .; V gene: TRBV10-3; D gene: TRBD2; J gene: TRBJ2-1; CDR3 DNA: TGTGCCATCAGTGGGACAGGACTAGCGGGCGGTGAGCAGTTCTTC; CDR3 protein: CAISGTGLAGGEQFF
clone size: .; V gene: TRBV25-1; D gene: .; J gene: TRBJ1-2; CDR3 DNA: TGTGCCAGCAGTGAACAGCCAAATAGTTATGGCTACACCTTC; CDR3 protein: CASSEQPNSYGYTF
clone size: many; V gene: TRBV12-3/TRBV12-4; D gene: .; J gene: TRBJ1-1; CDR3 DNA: TGTGCCAGCAGCCTGACGGCAGAAAACACTGAAGCTTTCTTT; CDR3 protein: CASSLTAENTEAFF
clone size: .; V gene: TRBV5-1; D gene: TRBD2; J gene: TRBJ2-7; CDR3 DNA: TGTGCCAGCAGCTCCAGGCGGGAGTATACCTCCTACGAGCAGTACTTC; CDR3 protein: CASSSRREYTSYEQYF
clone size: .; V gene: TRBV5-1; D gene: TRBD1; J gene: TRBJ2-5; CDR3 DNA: TGCGCCAGCAGCTCCTTGGCTGGGACAGTGCAGACCCAGTACTTC; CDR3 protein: CASSSLAGTVQTQYF
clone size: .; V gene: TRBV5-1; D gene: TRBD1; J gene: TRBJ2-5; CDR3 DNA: TGCGCCAGCACCAAACCGGGACAGGGGAGGATGGAAGAGACCCAGTACTTC; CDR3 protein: CASTKPGQGRMEETQYF
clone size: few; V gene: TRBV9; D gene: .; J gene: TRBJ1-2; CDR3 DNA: TGTGCCAGCAGCGGGACCCCGGTGAGCCCACCCGGCTACACCTTC; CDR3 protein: CASSGTPVSPPGYTF
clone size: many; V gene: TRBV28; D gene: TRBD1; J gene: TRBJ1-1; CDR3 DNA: TGTGCCAGCAGTTTAGCCAGGGGGCTAAACACTGAAGCTTTCTTT; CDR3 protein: CASSLARGLNTEAFF